This T cell receptor (beta chain) was captured by sequencing in a study of a mutant IDH1 vaccine in newly diagnosed glioma (dated by TCRdb to about 2021). Background on the whole study: Of the 25 to 40 treated patients, about 60% were male and approximately 38% were female, and the mean age was approximately 40 years. Prior to enrollment, standard therapy consisting of radiotherapy alone, temozolomide alone, or radiochemotherapy with temozolomide had been administered to patients, with the combination being received by most patients. Six visits were used for peripheral blood collection: V03 (baseline), V05, V07, V10, V12 and V13. For exploratory analyses, approximately 25 treated patients had longitudinal TCRB deep sequencing done wherever samples were available. The paper as a whole reports these results and caveats: Selection of PBMC samples for TCRB deep sequencing was based on availability. It was noted by the authors that analyses of patient blood samples could not be reproduced owing to sample limitations. Immune responses induced by the vaccine were seen in approximately 92% of patients across multiple MHC alleles. Changes in the top peripheral T cell clonotypes picked up by TCRB sequencing did not appear to be linked to pseudoprogression.

Library method: the immunoSEQ multiplex PCR assay. Rearranged TCR beta chain sequences were amplified with the hsTCRB Kit following the manufacturer's protocol. An Illumina MiSeq was used to sequence the TCRB libraries. The source study handled its data this way. The kit vendor's proprietary platform handled demultiplexing, trimming and gene mapping. TCRdb provides this immuneACCESS table in a form limited to in-frame rearrangements. Some clones are lacking; in checked studies, under half of them reflect an unresolved V gene, and why the rest are absent is not known. That table is the source of V, J and clone size, and D and trimming were worked out from the DNA. In all, the sample holds 85,000 to 100,000 clones, and roughly 78% of those were seen once. The top ten constitute 7.5% of the sample. Read against the paper, the sample's time point label means: baseline, week 1 (first vaccination visit). Interpreted using the paper, the treatment or condition label stands for: pre-vaccination baseline after standard-of-care therapy. All donors had newly diagnosed IDH1-mutant astrocytomas of WHO grade 3 or 4 that showed loss of nuclear ATRX. The samples were drawn from NOA16, a multicentre, single-arm, open-label phase I trial in Germany that tested a mutant IDH1 peptide vaccine in humans for the first time. Blood drawn at visit V03 was used as the baseline sample for immunogenicity testing. Genomic DNA for TCRB sequencing was extracted from EDTA blood using the DNeasy Blood and Tissue Kit.

About this clone itself: Its antigen target is currently unknown. Base-call qualities are not available, and no considerably larger clone is one nucleotide away.

The CDR3 spans 16 residues, from the cysteine through the phenylalanine. Of all the DNA, just the CDR3 is kept, 48 bases in frame from base 1. CDR1 LNHNV and CDR2 YYDKDF are derived from the germline V gene (reference sequence). Trimming removed 0 bases from V and 1 base from J, leaving 10 bases between the germline ends. This TCR was sampled from a middle-aged man with glioma. The chain is encoded by TRBV15 joined to TRBJ1-3, with a weak D call of TRBD1 (6 bases match). The sample in question was PBMCs, obtained from a glioma patient treated with radiotherapy, temozolomide or both. The CDR3 reads as follows: CATSRDPTGSGNTIYF. The nucleotides are TGTGCCACCAGCAGAGATCCAACAGGGTCTGGAAACACCATATATTTT.